A selection of T cell receptor beta chains follows, all from one sample in a study of blood T cell repertoires in COVID-19. The method was immunoSEQ multiplex PCR; TCRdb's version includes in-frame clones alone and lacks a portion of them. The sample records 400,000 or so clones, 80% to 90% being singletons. The specimen was PBMCs or T cells enriched from blood (not recorded which). The receptors originated from a man aged 25-45 years who had recovered from COVID-19. The CDR3 runs from the conserved cysteine through the conserved F or W. A D gene is named only where the DNA matches it firmly. Clone size, where shown, is once, few, many, or a class for clones that have expanded.

v_gene	len	d_gene	abundance	j_gene	CDR3nt	CDR3aa
TRBV5-1	15	TRBD2	.	TRBJ2-1	TGCGCCAGCAGCCTCGGGACTAGCGGCCACAATGAGCAGTTCTTC	CASSLGTSGHNEQFF
TRBV5-1	16	TRBD2	.	TRBJ2-7	TGCGCCAGCAGCTTGGACTCAGCGGGAGGGCCCTCAAAGCAGTACTTC	CASSLDSAGGPSKQYF
TRBV10-3	15	.	.	TRBJ2-7	TGTGCCATCAGCCCCCAGGGTCTGAGCTCCTACGAGCAGTACTTC	CAISPQGLSSYEQYF
TRBV12-5	17	TRBD1	.	TRBJ1-5	TGTGCTAGTGGTTTGGGGACAGGTCATTATAGCAATCAGCCCCAGCATTTT	CASGLGTGHYSNQPQHF
TRBV19	15	.	.	TRBJ2-2	TGTGCCAGTAGTTCATTAGGACAAATTGGCGGGGAGCTGTTTTTT	CASSSLGQIGGELFF
TRBV7-6	16	TRBD2	.	TRBJ2-5	TGTGCCAGCAGCTTAGCATTCCGGGAGGGCCAAGAGACCCAGTACTTC	CASSLAFREGQETQYF
TRBV5-4	16	TRBD1	.	TRBJ2-7	TGTGCCAGCAGCTTGGCCGTAGGGACAGGGCTAGACGAGCAGTACTTC	CASSLAVGTGLDEQYF
TRBV30	14	.	few	TRBJ1-6	TGTGCCTGGAGTGGTGGGGGGGGAAATTCACCCCTCCACTTT	CAWSGGGGNSPLHF
TRBV28	14	TRBD2	.	TRBJ2-1	TGTGCCAGTAGGGCTAGCGGGAGACACAATGAGCAGTTCTTC	CASRASGRHNEQFF
TRBV18	17	TRBD2	few	TRBJ2-7	TGTGCCAGCTCACCCCCCGGACTAGCGGGAGGGAACTACGAGCAGTACTTC	CASSPPGLAGGNYEQYF
TRBV28	14	.	.	TRBJ1-6	TGTGCCAGCAGTTTGGGGAGGGAAGATTCACCCCTCCACTTT	CASSLGREDSPLHF
TRBV3-1/TRBV3-2	19	.	.	TRBJ2-6	TGTGCCAGCAGCCTCGACGACCGGGACTGGAACTCTGGGGCCAACGTCCTGACTTTC	CASSLDDRDWNSGANVLTF
TRBV4-1	14	.	.	TRBJ1-2	TGCGCCAGCAGCTCCCTGGAGGGAAGTTGGGGCTACACCTTC	CASSSLEGSWGYTF
TRBV7-8	13	.	.	TRBJ2-7	TGTGCCAGCAGCTTAGGCCCTCAGAACGAGCAGTACTTC	CASSLGPQNEQYF
TRBV11-2	16	TRBD2	.	TRBJ2-7	TGTGCCAGCAGCTTAGGGACTAGCTGGAGCTCCTACGAGCAGTACTTC	CASSLGTSWSSYEQYF
TRBV30	13	.	.	TRBJ1-5	TGTGCCTGGAGTGGACAGGACAATCAGCCCCAGCATTTT	CAWSGQDNQPQHF
TRBV28	15	.	.	TRBJ1-2	TGTGCCAGCAGTCCGATCACACAGGGCGGCTATGGCTACACCTTC	CASSPITQGGYGYTF
TRBV11-2	15	.	.	TRBJ2-4	TGTGCCAGCAGCCCGGAGGGTTTAGTCAAAAACATTCAGTACTTC	CASSPEGLVKNIQYF
TRBV27	16	TRBD1	.	TRBJ1-6	TGTGCCAGCAGTTTATGGTCGGACAGGATGAATTCACCCCTCCACTTT	CASSLWSDRMNSPLHF
TRBV11-3	15	TRBD1	.	TRBJ1-1	TGTGCCAGCAGCCGCGGACAGGGCGAAGACACTGAAGCTTTCTTT	CASSRGQGEDTEAFF
TRBV7-3	18	TRBD2	.	TRBJ2-2	TGTGCCAGCAGCGCCGCCGGGACTAAAGGGGAGATTCTCGGGGAGCTGTTTTTT	CASSAAGTKGEILGELFF
TRBV7-9	15	.	.	TRBJ2-1	TGTGCCAGCAGCTTAGGCGAGATAGTGTACAATGAGCAGTTCTTC	CASSLGEIVYNEQFF
TRBV7-2	12	.	.	TRBJ2-1	TGTGCCAGCCGACGGGATGTCGATGAGCAGTTCTTC	CASRRDVDEQFF
TRBV9	14	.	.	TRBJ2-7	TGTGCCAGCAGCGTAGTACCTCTTTCTAGCGAGCAGTACTTC	CASSVVPLSSEQYF
TRBV7-2	13	TRBD1	.	TRBJ1-6	TGTGCCAGCAGCACGAAGACAGGGGACCCCCTCCACTTT	CASSTKTGDPLHF
TRBV24-1	17	.	.	TRBJ2-7	TGTGCCACCAGTGATTCCCCCATTAGCGGAAGCCCCTACGAGCAGTACTTC	CATSDSPISGSPYEQYF
TRBV15	14	TRBD2	.	TRBJ2-7	TGTGCCACCTCCGTAGCGGGAGGAAGCTACGAGCAGTACTTC	CATSVAGGSYEQYF
TRBV18	19	.	.	TRBJ2-6	TGTGCCAGCTGCAGTCGGGTCGACTCCTTGAGCTCTGGGGCCAACGTCCTGACTTTC	CASCSRVDSLSSGANVLTF
TRBV24-1	19	.	.	TRBJ2-7	TGTGCCACCAGTGGATGGAACAAGGCTGGCGTTCGAGGGTCCTACGAGCAGTACTTC	CATSGWNKAGVRGSYEQYF
TRBV6-1	13	.	.	TRBJ1-2	TGTGCCAGCAGTGAACGAGGCATTTATGGCTACACCTTC	CASSERGIYGYTF
TRBV27	14	.	.	TRBJ2-5	TGTGCCAGCAGTCTACAGGGAGATGTCGAGACCCAGTACTTC	CASSLQGDVETQYF
TRBV28	14	.	.	TRBJ2-1	TGTGCCAGCAGTTTATACGGGGGGCGGGATGAGCAGTTCTTC	CASSLYGGRDEQFF
TRBV5-6	13	TRBD2	.	TRBJ2-1	TGTGCCAGCAGCCGAGGACTAGCGGCTGAGCAGTTCTTC	CASSRGLAAEQFF
TRBV28	14	.	.	TRBJ2-2	TGTGCCAGCAGTTGGGGCGGTCGGACCGGGGAGCTGTTTTTT	CASSWGGRTGELFF
TRBV18	16	TRBD2	.	TRBJ2-1	TGTGCCAGCTCCCTGACTAGCGGGAGGGCCAGCAATGAGCAGTTCTTC	CASSLTSGRASNEQFF
TRBV27	14	TRBD1	.	TRBJ1-6	TGTGCCAGCAGCCCGGGACAGGGTACATCACCCCTCCACTTT	CASSPGQGTSPLHF
TRBV25-1	18	TRBD1	once	TRBJ1-4	TGTGCCAGCATGGGGGCCCCGGGACAGGGACCCGGGGAGGAAAAACTGTTTTTT	CASMGAPGQGPGEEKLFF
TRBV10-1	12	.	.	TRBJ2-7	TGCGCCAGCAGTGAGCCGGACTCTCAGCAGTACTTC	CASSEPDSQQYF
TRBV3-1/TRBV3-2	17	TRBD2	.	TRBJ2-1	TGTGCCAGCAGCCCCCTCGGCGCCAGCGGGGGGGGCAATGAGCAGTTCTTC	CASSPLGASGGGNEQFF
TRBV7-2	14	TRBD2	.	TRBJ2-1	TGTGCCAGCAGCATCCGGGGGGGGGAAAGTGAGCAGTTCTTC	CASSIRGGESEQFF
TRBV19	14	.	.	TRBJ1-1	TGTGCCAGTAGTATGGTGGGGGCCAACACTGAAGCTTTCTTT	CASSMVGANTEAFF
TRBV28	13	TRBD1	.	TRBJ1-6	TGTGCCAGCACCCGACAGGGTAATTCACCCCTCCACTTT	CASTRQGNSPLHF
TRBV10-2	14	.	.	TRBJ1-2	TGCGCCAGCAGGCCCGGGGTCGATTACTATGGCTACACCTTC	CASRPGVDYYGYTF